One TCR beta chain is described in this entry. Antigen: not known. These data originate in a study of pediatric ulcerative colitis. Study findings and constraints: All ulcerative colitis patients, but no controls, carried a couple of rectal clonotypes. Rectal pinch biopsies may include blood-derived T cells. Blood-rectal clonal overlap within each person was significantly higher in ulcerative colitis patients than controls.

Assay used: immunoSEQ multiplex PCR; TCRdb lists only in-frame clones, some missing. The sample records approximately 40,000 clones, roughly 71% being singletons. Rectal tissue came from one to two pinch biopsies taken at colonoscopy. The TCR comes from a boy younger than 18 with severe ulcerative colitis. Sequenced input: gut tissue.

The CDR3 region has the DNA TGTGCCAGCAGTTACTTGGGACAAAGCACAGATACGCAGTATTTT. This codes for CASSYLGQSTDTQYF. This chain joins TRBV6-5 and TRBJ2-3; D possibly corresponds to TRBD1 (6 bases). The CDR3 has 15 amino acids. The germline V gene has CDR1 MNHEY and CDR2 SVGAGI. Trimming shortened V by 1 base and J by 0 bases, and 8 bases separated the two germline ends.